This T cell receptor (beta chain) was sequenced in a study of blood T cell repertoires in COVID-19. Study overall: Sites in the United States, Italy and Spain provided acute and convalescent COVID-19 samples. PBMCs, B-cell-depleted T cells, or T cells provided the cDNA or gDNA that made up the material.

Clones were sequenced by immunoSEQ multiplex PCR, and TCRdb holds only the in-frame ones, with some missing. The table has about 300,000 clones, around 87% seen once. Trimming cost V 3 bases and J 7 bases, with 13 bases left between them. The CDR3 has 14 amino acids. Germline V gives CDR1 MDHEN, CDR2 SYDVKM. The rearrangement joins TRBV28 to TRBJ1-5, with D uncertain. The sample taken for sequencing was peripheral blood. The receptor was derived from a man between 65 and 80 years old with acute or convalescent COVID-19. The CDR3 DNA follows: TGTGCCAGCAGTTTTGGGCAGGTTCGGCAGCCCCAGCATTTT. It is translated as CASSFGQVRQPQHF.